This TCR beta chain was sequenced for a study of cytomegalovirus exposure and HLA in healthy donors. Study observations and caveats: More than 150 TCR beta chains were listed as cytomegalovirus-associated.

The PCR was carried out with 60 Vbeta primers and 13 Jbeta primers. Produced via immunoSEQ multiplex PCR; TCRdb's table is partial and in-frame only. The sample comprises around 260,000 clones, 80% of which are singletons, and about 0.28% rests with the top ten. About this clone: Its antigen remains unknown.

The V end was cut by 5 bases, the J end by 2 bases, with 10 bases between. Germline V lookup: CDR1 WNHNN, CDR2 SYGVQD (reference sequence). The CDR3 is made up of 14 amino acids. The chain recombines TRBV10-1 with TRBJ2-1, with a weak D call TRBD1 (6 bases). This clonotype was obtained from a girl aged 2 to 10 in good health and CMV-seronegative. What was sequenced was PBMCs. The CDR3: CASSPGTTYNEQFF. CDR3 coding DNA: TGCGCCAGCAGTCCCGGGACAACCTACAATGAGCAGTTCTTC.